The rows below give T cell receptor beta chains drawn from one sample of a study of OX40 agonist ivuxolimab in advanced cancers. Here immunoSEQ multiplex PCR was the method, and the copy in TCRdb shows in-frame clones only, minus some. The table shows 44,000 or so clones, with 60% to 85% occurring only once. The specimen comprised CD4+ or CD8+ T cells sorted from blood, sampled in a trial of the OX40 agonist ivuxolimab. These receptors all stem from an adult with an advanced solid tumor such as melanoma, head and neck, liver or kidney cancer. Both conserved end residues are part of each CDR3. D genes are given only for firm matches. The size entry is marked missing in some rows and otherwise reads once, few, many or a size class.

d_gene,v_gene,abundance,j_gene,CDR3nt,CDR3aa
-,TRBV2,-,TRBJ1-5,TGTGCCAGCAACCTAGGGGGGGGAAATAGCAATCAGCCCCAGCATTTT,CASNLGGGNSNQPQHF
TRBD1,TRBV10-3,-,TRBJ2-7,TGTGCCATCACCTCCGGGACAGGGAACTACGAGCAGTACTTC,CAITSGTGNYEQYF
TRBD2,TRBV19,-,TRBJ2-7,TGTGCCAGTAGTGGCACCGGGACTAGAGTACCCTACGAGCAGTACTTC,CASSGTGTRVPYEQYF
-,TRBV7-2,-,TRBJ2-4,TGTGCCAGCAGCTTCGATGGTGCTCGAAGAGCCAAAAACATTCAGTACTTC,CASSFDGARRAKNIQYF
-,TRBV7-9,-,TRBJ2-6,TGTGCCGAACGGGGTGGGGCCAACGTCCTGACTTTC,CAERGGANVLTF
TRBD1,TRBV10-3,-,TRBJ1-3,TGTGCCATCACTCAACAGGGGACTGGAAACACCATATATTTT,CAITQQGTGNTIYF
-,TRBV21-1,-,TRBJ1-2,TGTGCCAGCAGCAAATCTGGCATCTATGGCTACACCTTC,CASSKSGIYGYTF
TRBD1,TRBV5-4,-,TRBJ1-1,TGTGCCAGCAGCTCGGGACAGCAGAACACTGAAGCTTTCTTT,CASSSGQQNTEAFF
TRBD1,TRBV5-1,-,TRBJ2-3,TGCGCCAGCAGCTACGGACAGGCTCGGAGCACAGATACGCAGTATTTT,CASSYGQARSTDTQYF
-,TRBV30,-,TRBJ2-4,TGTGCCTGGAGTCCCTGGGGGACTAACATTCAGTACTTC,CAWSPWGTNIQYF
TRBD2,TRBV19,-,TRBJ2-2,TGTGCCAGTAGTCCCAAGCGGGGTACCGGGGAGCTGTTTTTT,CASSPKRGTGELFF
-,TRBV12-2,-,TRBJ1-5,TGTGCAAGTCGCTCCGGGGGGGACAGGGTTTCCCAGCATTTT,CASRSGGDRVSQHF
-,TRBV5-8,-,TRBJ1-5,TGTGCCAGCAGCCCTCTTGGCGGGGTCCAGCATTTT,CASSPLGGVQHF
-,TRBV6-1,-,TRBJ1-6,TGTGCCAGCAGTACCCCCCGGGGCTATAATTCACCCCTCCACTTT,CASSTPRGYNSPLHF
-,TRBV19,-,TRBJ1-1,TGTGCCAGTAGTATTGCGACAGGACGCTTGAACACTGAAGCTTTCTTT,CASSIATGRLNTEAFF
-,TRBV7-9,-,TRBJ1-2,-,CASSLVASGTF
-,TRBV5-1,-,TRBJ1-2,TGCGCCAGCAGCCCACGCGTTGGGCCGCCCCTTGGCTACACCTTC,CASSPRVGPPLGYTF
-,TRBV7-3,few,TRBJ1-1,TGTGCCAGCAGCTCACAAGGAAATACTGAAGCTTTCTTT,CASSSQGNTEAFF
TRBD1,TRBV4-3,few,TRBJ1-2,TGCGCCAGCAGCGCCAACCCGGGACAGAACTATGGCTACACCTTC,CASSANPGQNYGYTF
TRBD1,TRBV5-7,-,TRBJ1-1,TGTGCCAGCAGTTTCGACAGGGCGAACACTGAAGCTTTCTTT,CASSFDRANTEAFF
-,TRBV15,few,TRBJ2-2,TGTGCCACCAGCAGAGACGTCGGCGGGCTGAACACCGGGGAGCTGTTTTTT,CATSRDVGGLNTGELFF
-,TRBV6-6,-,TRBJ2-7,TGTGCCAGCACCATCCTAGGAGGGGGCTTTTACGAGCAGTACTTC,CASTILGGGFYEQYF
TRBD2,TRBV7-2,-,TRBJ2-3,TGTGCCAGCAGCCTCGGGACTAGCGGGAGGACAGATACGCAGTATTTT,CASSLGTSGRTDTQYF
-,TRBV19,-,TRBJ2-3,TGTGCCAGTAGTATAGTGACAGGCAGCTTCACAGATACGCAGTATTTT,CASSIVTGSFTDTQYF
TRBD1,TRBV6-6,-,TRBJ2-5,TGTGCCAGCAGGGGACAGGTTCAAGAGACCCAGTACTTC,CASRGQVQETQYF
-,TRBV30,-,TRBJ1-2,TGTGCCTGGAGTGTGGGGGCGCCCCTCTATGGCTACACCTTC,CAWSVGAPLYGYTF
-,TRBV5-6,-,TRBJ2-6,TGTGCCAGCAGCTCCATTAGATACTCTGGGGCCAACGTCCTGACTTTC,CASSSIRYSGANVLTF
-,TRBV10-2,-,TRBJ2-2,TGCGCCACCCAAGGGGCGGGGAACACCGGGGAGCTGTTTTTT,CATQGAGNTGELFF
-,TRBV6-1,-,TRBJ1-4,TGTGCCAGCAGTGTCGTTAGGGGGAGCATTTCTAATGAAAAACTGTTTTTT,CASSVVRGSISNEKLFF
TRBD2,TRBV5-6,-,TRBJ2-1,TGTGCCAGCAGCCCCTTAGCGGGAGGGCCTGGCAATGAGCAGTTCTTC,CASSPLAGGPGNEQFF
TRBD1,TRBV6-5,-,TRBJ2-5,TGTGCCAGCAGTTACCTGACAGGGCGTGGGGGGACCCAGTACTTC,CASSYLTGRGGTQYF
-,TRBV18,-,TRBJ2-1,TGTGCCAGCTCAGGACTCTCAGGGGATGAGCAGTTCTTC,CASSGLSGDEQFF
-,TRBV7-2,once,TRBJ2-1,TGTGCCAGCAGCTTAAGGAGAGGGCTCAATGAGCAGTTCTTC,CASSLRRGLNEQFF
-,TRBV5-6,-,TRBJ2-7,TGTGCCAGCAGCTTGACAGGTTCCTACGAGCAGTACTTC,CASSLTGSYEQYF
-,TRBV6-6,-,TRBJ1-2,TGTGCCAGGGGGTTCTATGGCTACACCTTC,CARGFYGYTF
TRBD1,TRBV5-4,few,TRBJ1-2,TGTGCCAGCAGCTTGGAGGGACAGGGTAACAACTATGGCTACACCTTC,CASSLEGQGNNYGYTF
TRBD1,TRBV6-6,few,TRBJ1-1,TGTGCCAGCAGGGACAGGGGTGAAGCTTTCTTT,CASRDRGEAFF
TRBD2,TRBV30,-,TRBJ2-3,TGTGCCTCGACCCCCGTGCGGGGGGGACCAGATACGCAGTATTTT,CASTPVRGGPDTQYF
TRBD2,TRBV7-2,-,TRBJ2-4,TGTGCCAGCACCCCCCCGGGAGGCAAAAACATTCAGTACTTC,CASTPPGGKNIQYF
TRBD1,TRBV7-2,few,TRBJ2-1,TGTGCCAGCGGAGGACAGGAAATTTGGAATGAGCAGTTCTTC,CASGGQEIWNEQFF
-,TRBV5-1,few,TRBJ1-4,TGCGCCAGCAGCTTGGCCTCGGTCCGGGGTAAACTGTTTTTT,CASSLASVRGKLFF
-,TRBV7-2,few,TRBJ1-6,TGTGCCAGCACACAGCGTCTAAATTCACCCCTCCACTTT,CASTQRLNSPLHF
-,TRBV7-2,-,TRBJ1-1,TGTGCCAGCAGCTTAGGGGCTGGGATGAACACTGAAGCTTTCTTT,CASSLGAGMNTEAFF
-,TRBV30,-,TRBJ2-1,TGTGCCTGGAGTGCTGGCCCCGGCCTGTACAATGAGCAGTTCTTC,CAWSAGPGLYNEQFF
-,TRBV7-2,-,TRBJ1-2,TGTGCCAGCAGCTTAGCTTTGGGAAGCGGGAACTATGGCTACACCTTC,CASSLALGSGNYGYTF
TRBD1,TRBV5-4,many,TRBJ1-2,TGTGCCAGCAGGGACAGGGGTGGCTATGGCTACACCTTC,CASRDRGGYGYTF
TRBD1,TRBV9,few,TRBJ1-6,TGTGCCAGCAGCACAGGGGCGAGCTCCTATAATTCACCCCTCCACTTT,CASSTGASSYNSPLHF
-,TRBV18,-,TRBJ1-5,TGTGCCAGCTCACTGGGGCAGAGGGATCAGCCCCAGCATTTT,CASSLGQRDQPQHF